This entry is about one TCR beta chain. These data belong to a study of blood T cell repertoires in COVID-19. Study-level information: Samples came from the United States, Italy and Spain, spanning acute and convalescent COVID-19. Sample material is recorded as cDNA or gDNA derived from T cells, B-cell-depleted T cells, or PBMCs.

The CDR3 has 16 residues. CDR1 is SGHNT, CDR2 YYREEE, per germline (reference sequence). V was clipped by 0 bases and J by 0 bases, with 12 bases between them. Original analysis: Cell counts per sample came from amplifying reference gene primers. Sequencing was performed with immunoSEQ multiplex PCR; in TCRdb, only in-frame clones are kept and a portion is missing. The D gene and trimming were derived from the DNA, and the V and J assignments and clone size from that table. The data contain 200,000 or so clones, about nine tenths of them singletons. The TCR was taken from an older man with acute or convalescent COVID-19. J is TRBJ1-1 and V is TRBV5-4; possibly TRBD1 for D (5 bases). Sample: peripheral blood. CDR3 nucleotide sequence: TGTGCCAGCAGCTTGGGGACACTCCTTATGAACACTGAAGCTTTCTTT. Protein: CASSLGTLLMNTEAFF.